These T cell receptor beta chains were read from a single sample in a study of blood T cell repertoires in COVID-19. Using immunoSEQ multiplex PCR, the repertoire was profiled, and TCRdb retains in-frame clones only, with some absent. The top ten hold 1.5% to 2% of the sample, which has some 270,000 clones, more than 75% seen once. Sequenced material: peripheral blood. The receptors derive from a woman aged 60-75 years who had recovered from COVID-19. The CDR3 runs from the conserved cysteine through the conserved F or W. D genes are given only for firm matches. Clone sizes are given selectively: once, few, many, or a class where the clone is expanded.

clone_size j_call v_call d_call cdr3_aa cdr3_nt
once TRBJ1-2 TRBV28 . CASKDKTYGYTF TGTGCCAGCAAGGACAAGACCTATGGCTACACCTTC
. TRBJ2-1 TRBV29-1 TRBD1 CSATGTGSNEQFF TGCAGCGCAACCGGGACAGGGTCCAATGAGCAGTTCTTC
. TRBJ1-2 TRBV9 . CASSTQRGSYGYTF TGTGCCAGCAGCACCCAACGGGGGAGCTATGGCTACACCTTC
. TRBJ1-4 TRBV18 . CASSPIRGENEKLFF TGTGCCAGCTCACCAATCAGGGGCGAGAATGAAAAACTGTTTTTT
. TRBJ2-7 TRBV14 TRBD2 CASSLTSGGHYEQYF TGTGCCAGCAGCCTCACTAGCGGGGGCCACTACGAGCAGTACTTC
. TRBJ2-1 TRBV2 . CASSKGGSGNEQFF TGTGCCAGCAGTAAAGGGGGGAGCGGGAATGAGCAGTTCTTC
. TRBJ2-1 TRBV3-1/TRBV3-2 . CASSHRSYNEQFF TGTGCCAGCAGCCACCGCTCCTACAATGAGCAGTTCTTC
. TRBJ2-5 TRBV28 . CASRFPGHDVQETQYF TGTGCCAGCAGATTCCCGGGACACGACGTCCAAGAGACCCAGTACTTC
. TRBJ1-2 TRBV5-1 TRBD1 CASSLATQGAQGYTF TGCGCCAGCAGCTTGGCCACGCAGGGGGCTCAAGGCTACACCTTC
. TRBJ1-3 TRBV20-1 . CSAPRENTIYF TGCAGTGCCCCGCGGGAAAACACCATATATTTT
. TRBJ1-1 TRBV6-4 TRBD1 CASRGQGDTEAFF TGTGCCAGCAGGGGACAGGGCGACACTGAAGCTTTCTTT
. TRBJ2-2 TRBV10-2 . CASIRAGSVTSLVAGELFF TGCGCCAGCATCCGTGCCGGGTCGGTGACTAGTCTGGTCGCCGGGGAGCTGTTTTTT
. TRBJ2-5 TRBV5-1 TRBD2 CASKAERGGQRVTQYF TGCGCCAGCAAAGCTGAGCGGGGGGGCCAAAGGGTGACCCAGTACTTC
. TRBJ2-2 TRBV19 TRBD1 CASSILAGGTGELFF TGTGCCAGTAGTATATTGGCAGGGGGCACCGGGGAGCTGTTTTTT
. TRBJ2-1 TRBV4-1 . CASSQESARGLSYNEQFF TGCGCCAGCAGCCAAGAGTCTGCAAGGGGCCTATCGTACAATGAGCAGTTCTTC
. TRBJ1-3 TRBV28 . CASSLRQDGNTIYF TGTGCCAGCAGTTTAAGGCAGGATGGAAACACCATATATTTT
. TRBJ2-7 TRBV5-1 . CASSEPGYYEQYF TGCGCCAGCAGCGAGCCCGGTTACTACGAGCAGTACTTC
once TRBJ2-4 TRBV27 . CASSLAPPVENIQYF TGTGCCAGCAGTTTAGCCCCCCCGGTGGAAAACATTCAGTACTTC
. TRBJ2-3 TRBV3-1/TRBV3-2 . CASSLTDTQYF TGTGCCAGCAGTCTCACAGATACGCAGTATTTT
once TRBJ1-2 TRBV6-5 TRBD1 CASLDRAITNYGYTF TGTGCCAGTCTGGACAGGGCGATTACTAACTATGGCTACACCTTC
. TRBJ1-5 TRBV20-1 . CSASAGEGRQPQHF TGCAGTGCTAGTGCGGGCGAGGGGAGGCAGCCCCAGCATTTT
. TRBJ1-1 TRBV5-5 . CASSLPRAAGDTEAFF TGTGCCAGCAGCCTTCCTCGGGCGGCGGGGGACACTGAAGCTTTCTTT
. TRBJ2-2 TRBV29-1 . CSVGSKTNTGELFF TGCAGCGTTGGGAGCAAGACGAACACCGGGGAGCTGTTTTTT
. TRBJ2-3 TRBV19 . CASSIGGTRTDTQYF TGTGCCAGTAGTATAGGGGGCACCCGCACAGATACGCAGTATTTT
. TRBJ1-6 TRBV28 TRBD1 CASSLVRGQSPLHF TGTGCCAGCAGTTTAGTGAGGGGGCAATCACCCCTCCACTTT
. TRBJ2-3 TRBV3-1/TRBV3-2 . CASSQVRAITGRPTDTQYF TGTGCCAGCAGCCAAGTGAGAGCCATTACAGGGAGACCCACAGATACGCAGTATTTT
. TRBJ2-7 TRBV21-1 . CASRGQRGPYEQYF TGTGCCAGCAGGGGACAGCGTGGGCCCTACGAGCAGTACTTC
. TRBJ2-5 TRBV19 TRBD2 CASSPPGEGWETQYF TGTGCCAGTAGCCCTCCGGGGGAGGGTTGGGAGACCCAGTACTTC